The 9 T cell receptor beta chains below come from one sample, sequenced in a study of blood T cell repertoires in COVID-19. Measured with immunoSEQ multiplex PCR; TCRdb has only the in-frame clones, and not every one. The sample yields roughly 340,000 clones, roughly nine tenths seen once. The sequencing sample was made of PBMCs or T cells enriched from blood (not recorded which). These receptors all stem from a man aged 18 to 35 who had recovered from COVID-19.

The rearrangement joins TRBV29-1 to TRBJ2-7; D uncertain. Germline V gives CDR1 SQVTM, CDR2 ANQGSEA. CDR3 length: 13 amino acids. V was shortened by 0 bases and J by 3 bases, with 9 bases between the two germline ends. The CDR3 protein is CSVEDPLVYEQYF. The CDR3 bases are TGCAGCGTTGAAGATCCCCTAGTCTACGAGCAGTACTTC.

CDR3 sequence reads: CASSLRGPGQGGNEQFF. CDR3 in DNA: TGTGCCAGCAGCTTAAGGGGACCGGGACAGGGGGGGAATGAGCAGTTCTTC. The chain recombines TRBV7-8 with TRBJ2-1, with 11 bases matching TRBD1. The CDR3 spans 17 residues. CDR1 SGHVS and CDR2 FQNEAQ come from the germline V gene. V was pared by 2 bases and J by 7 bases, with 10 bases of the junction left unmatched.

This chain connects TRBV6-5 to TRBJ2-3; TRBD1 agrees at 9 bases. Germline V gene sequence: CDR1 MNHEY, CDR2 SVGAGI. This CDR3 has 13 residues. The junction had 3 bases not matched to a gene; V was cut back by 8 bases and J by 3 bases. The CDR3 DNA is TGTGCCAGCCATGGACAGGGGACAGATACGCAGTATTTT. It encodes CASHGQGTDTQYF.

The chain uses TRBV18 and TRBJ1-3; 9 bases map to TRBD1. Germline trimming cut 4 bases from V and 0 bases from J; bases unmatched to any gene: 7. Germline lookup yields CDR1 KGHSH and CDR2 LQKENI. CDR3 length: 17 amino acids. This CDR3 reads CASSLGTGSSSGNTIYF. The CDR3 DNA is TGTGCCAGCTCACTCGGGACAGGGAGTTCCTCTGGAAACACCATATATTTT.

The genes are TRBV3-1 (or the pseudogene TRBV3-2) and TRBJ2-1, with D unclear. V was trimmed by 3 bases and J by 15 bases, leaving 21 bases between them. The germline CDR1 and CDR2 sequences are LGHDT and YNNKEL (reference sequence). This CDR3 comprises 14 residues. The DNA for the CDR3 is TGTGCCAGCAGCCAGATGGGCCGGCTAATCGGCCTGTTCTTC. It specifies CASSQMGRLIGLFF.

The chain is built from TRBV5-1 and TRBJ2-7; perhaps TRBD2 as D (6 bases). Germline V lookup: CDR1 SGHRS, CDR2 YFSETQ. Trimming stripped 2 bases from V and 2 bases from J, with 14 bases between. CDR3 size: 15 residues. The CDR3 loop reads CASSLSLAGTYEQYF. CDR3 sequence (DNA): TGCGCCAGCAGCTTATCACTTGCGGGAACCTACGAGCAGTACTTC.

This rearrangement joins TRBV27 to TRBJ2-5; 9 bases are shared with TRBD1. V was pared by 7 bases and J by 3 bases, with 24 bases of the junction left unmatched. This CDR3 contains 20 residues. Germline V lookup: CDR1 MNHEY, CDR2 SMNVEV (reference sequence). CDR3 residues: CASTPSRDRVRGFGKETQYF. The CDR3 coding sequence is TGTGCCAGCACCCCTTCCCGGGACAGGGTCCGGGGGTTTGGAAAAGAGACCCAGTACTTC.

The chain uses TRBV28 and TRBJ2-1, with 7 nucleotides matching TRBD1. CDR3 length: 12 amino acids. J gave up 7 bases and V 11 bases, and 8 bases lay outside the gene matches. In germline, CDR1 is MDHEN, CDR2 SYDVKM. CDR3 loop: CAGRTGWNEQFF. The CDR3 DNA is TGTGCCGGACGGACAGGTTGGAATGAGCAGTTCTTC.

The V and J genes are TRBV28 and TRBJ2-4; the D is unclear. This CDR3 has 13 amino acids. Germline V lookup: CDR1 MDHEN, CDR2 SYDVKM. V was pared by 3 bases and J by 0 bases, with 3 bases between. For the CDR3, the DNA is TGTGCCAGCAGTTTTATAGCCAAAAACATTCAGTACTTC. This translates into CASSFIAKNIQYF.